A single sample is the source of the 20 T cell receptor beta chains below, sequenced in a study of PD-1 blockade in classical Hodgkin lymphoma (dated by TCRdb to the early 2020s). Libraries were made using the immunoSEQ multiplex PCR assay. Imported from immuneACCESS, the table was reduced by TCRdb to in-frame sequences with V and J called. These copies leave out some clones; in studies compared against another copy, an unresolved V gene accounts for under half, and the cause of the remainder is not known. The sample table contains about 24,000 clones; only one count was recorded for about 74% of them. Clones ranked in the top ten supply about 8% of the sample. The sample's time point, from its label and the paper: cycle 2 day 1 (C2D1) of nivolumab. Every trial patient had relapsed following autologous stem cell transplantation, and prior brentuximab vedotin exposure was what differed among cohorts A, B and C.

The sequencing used peripheral blood mononuclear cells (PBMCs), collected before the second cycle of nivolumab. The source of these receptors is a human donor with classical Hodgkin lymphoma.

The chain combines TRBV28 with TRBJ1-4, with D perhaps TRBD1 (6 bases). The CDR3 totals 16 residues. Trimming shortened V by 5 bases and J by 5 bases, and 18 bases separated the two germline ends. Germline CDR1 and CDR2: MDHEN and SYDVKM. The CDR3 loop reads CASSPRGMRWNEKLFF. In nucleotides, the CDR3 is TGTGCCAGCAGTCCCAGGGGAATGAGGTGGAATGAAAAACTGTTTTTT.

This clone was recorded a few times. The chain uses TRBV18 and TRBJ2-7; D might be TRBD2 (6 bases). CDR3 length equals 15 residues. V shed 4 bases and J shed 3 bases, with 16 bases lying between them. Germline lookup yields CDR1 KGHSH and CDR2 LQKENI. The CDR3 nucleotides are TGTGCCAGCTCACAGGACTATTATGGGATCTACGAGCAGTACTTC. Translated, it gives CASSQDYYGIYEQYF.

This chain links TRBV28 with TRBJ1-5, with D hard to call. V lost 5 bases and J lost 1, with 9 bases in between. This CDR3 is built from 14 residues. Germline V lookup: CDR1 MDHEN, CDR2 SYDVKM. CDR3 sequence: CASSEVGSNQPQHF. CDR3 in DNA: TGTGCCAGCAGTGAAGTAGGAAGCAATCAGCCCCAGCATTTT.

This chain uses TRBV5-1 with TRBJ2-1; D not resolved. Germline CDR1 is SGHRS and CDR2 is YFSETQ. The CDR3 has 12 residues. Trimming shortened V by 0 bases and J by 8 bases, and 6 bases separated the two germline ends. CDR3 sequence reads: CASSLAFYEQFF. CDR3 DNA: TGCGCCAGCAGCTTGGCCTTCTATGAGCAGTTCTTC. The full variable domain, completed using reference TRBV5-1 and TRBJ2-1, is KAGVTQTPRYLIKTRGQQVTLSCSPISGHRSVSWYQQTPGQGLQFLFEYFSETQRNKGNFPGRFSGRQFSNSRSEMNVSTLELGDSALYLCASSLAFYEQFFGPGTRLTVL.

V and J are TRBV7-2 and TRBJ2-7, with D perhaps TRBD1 (5 bases). Germline assignment: CDR1 SGHTA and CDR2 FQGNSA. There are 15 residues in the CDR3. Trimming shortened V by 5 bases and J by 0 bases, and 14 bases separated the two germline ends. CDR3 protein: CASSRTSMGSYEQYF. Here the CDR3 DNA reads TGTGCCAGCAGCAGGACATCTATGGGCTCCTACGAGCAGTACTTC.

The CDR3 coding sequence is TGTGCCAGCAGTTTCCTCGGGGCCAACGTCCTGACTTTC. It specifies CASSFLGANVLTF. The gene calls are TRBV5-6 and TRBJ2-6; D gene uncertain. V was cut by 5 bases and J by 4 bases, with 7 bases left in between. Germline V lookup: CDR1 SGHDT, CDR2 YYEEEE. CDR3 length: 13 residues.

The V gene is TRBV28, the J gene TRBJ2-6; D gene unclear. The V gene's germline CDR1 is MDHEN and CDR2 SYDVKM. Trimming removed 5 bases from V and 5 bases from J, with 7 bases in between. The CDR3 spans 13 residues. The CDR3 nucleotides read TGTGCCAGCAGTATTTCTAGGGCCAACGTCCTGACTTTC. This encodes CASSISRANVLTF.

V and J are TRBV6-6 and TRBJ2-3; TRBD2 matches at 8 bases. The V and J ends lost 2 bases and 4 bases, in that order; junction bases with no gene match: 8. The germline V gene has CDR1 MNHNY and CDR2 SVGAGI (reference sequence). This CDR3 is built from 16 residues. The CDR3 sequence: CASSYPLAVGPDTQYF. The DNA of the CDR3 is TGTGCCAGCAGTTACCCACTAGCGGTGGGGCCAGATACGCAGTATTTT.

The chain combines TRBV28 with TRBJ1-2; 10 bases are shared with TRBD1. The CDR3 consists of 14 residues. The germline CDR1 and CDR2 sequences are MDHEN and SYDVKM. The V gene end was trimmed by 5 bases and the J gene end by 7 bases; junction bases not matched to a gene: 7. The CDR3 sequence is CASSRQGAIGGYTF. The CDR3 DNA reads as TGTGCCAGCAGTCGACAGGGGGCGATTGGTGGCTACACCTTC.

The genes are TRBV5-1 and TRBJ1-3; 7 nucleotides align to TRBD1. CDR3 length equals 19 residues. CDR1 and CDR2 (germline): SGHRS, YFSETQ. Germline trimming cut 0 bases from V and 2 bases from J; bases unmatched to any gene: 14. This CDR3 reads CASSLESWAGGVPGNTIYF. As DNA, the CDR3 is TGCGCCAGCAGCTTGGAATCGTGGGCAGGGGGTGTTCCTGGAAACACCATATATTTT.

The chain recombines TRBV19 with TRBJ2-5; the D is unclear. V lost 0 bases and J lost 5, with 7 bases in between. The CDR3 is 13 residues long. The germline V gene has CDR1 LNHDA and CDR2 SQIVND (reference sequence). CDR3 residues: CASSIEYSETQYF. CDR3 DNA sequence: TGTGCCAGTAGTATAGAGTATTCGGAGACCCAGTACTTC.

The rearrangement links TRBV14 to TRBJ2-2, with 7 bases matching TRBD1. In germline, CDR1 is SGHDN, CDR2 FVKESK. The CDR3 contains 15 residues. Trimming removed 5 bases from V and 4 bases from J; junction bases left unmatched: 7. CDR3 protein: CASSDQGQFTGELFF. CDR3 in DNA: TGTGCCAGCAGCGACCAGGGACAGTTCACCGGGGAGCTGTTTTTT.

This sequence joins TRBV18 and TRBJ1-4; TRBD1 might be the D (5 bases). V lost 3 bases and J 2 bases, leaving 13 bases between the germline ends. Germline values: CDR1 KGHSH, CDR2 LQKENI. This CDR3 is built from 16 residues. The CDR3 loop reads CASSPTTGLTNEKLFF. CDR3 coding DNA: TGTGCCAGCTCACCGACGACGGGGCTCACTAATGAAAAACTGTTTTTT.

The chain links TRBV11-3 to TRBJ2-7; 7 nucleotides line up with TRBD1. Germline V gives CDR1 SGHNT, CDR2 YENEEA. The CDR3 covers 14 residues. Germline trimming cut 5 bases from V and 1 base from J; bases unmatched to any gene: 5. Written as DNA, the CDR3 is TGTGCCAGCAGCCCAGACAGGGCGTCCTACGAGCAGTACTTC. The encoded protein is CASSPDRASYEQYF.

V gene TRBV6-1 combines with J gene TRBJ2-5, with a possible D match to TRBD2 (5 bases). V shed 6 bases and J shed 1 base, with 15 bases lying between them. The V gene's germline CDR1 is MNHNS and CDR2 SASEGT. The CDR3 spans 15 residues. Here the CDR3 DNA reads TGTGCCAGCAGGGTAGCGATAGGAATCCAAGAGACCCAGTACTTC. The encoded protein is CASRVAIGIQETQYF.

CDR3 sequence reads: CASSSPGRELFF. The CDR3 bases are TGTGCCAGCAGTTCGCCGGGGAGGGAGCTGTTTTTT. The V and J genes are TRBV28 and TRBJ2-2, with D possibly matching TRBD2 (5 bases). CDR3 length: 12 amino acids. Trimming shortened V by 4 bases and J by 9 bases, and 9 bases separated the two germline ends. The germline V gene has CDR1 MDHEN and CDR2 SYDVKM.

This chain connects TRBV19 to TRBJ1-2; possible D gene TRBD1, 5 bases. The CDR3 loop spans 14 amino acids. The ends were cut back, 3 bases at V and 6 bases at J, with 14 bases in the middle. From germline, CDR1 is LNHDA and CDR2 SQIVND (reference sequence). In nucleotides, the CDR3 is TGTGCCAGTAGTATTGGCGGGGCAGAGGATGGCTACACCTTC. Translated, it gives CASSIGGAEDGYTF.

This sequence joins TRBV19 and TRBJ1-1, with D maybe TRBD1 (5 bases). This CDR3 has 15 residues. The germline V and J ends were trimmed by 7 bases and 5 bases, with 20 bases remaining between them. Germline-derived CDR1 and CDR2 are LNHDA and SQIVND (reference sequence). The CDR3 protein is CASNPGVGRATEAFF. In nucleotides, the CDR3 is TGTGCCAGTAACCCCGGAGTAGGCAGGGCGACTGAAGCTTTCTTT. Combining the CDR3 with reference TRBV19 and TRBJ1-1 gives the whole variable domain DGGITQSPKYLFRKEGQNVTLSCEQNLNHDAMYWYRQDPGQGLRLIYYSQIVNDFQKGDIAEGYSVSREKKESFPLTVTSAQKNPTAFYLCASNPGVGRATEAFFGQGTRLTVV.

CDR3 amino acids: CASSRIAGDSYEQYF. CDR3 in DNA: TGTGCCAGCAGCAGAATAGCGGGAGACTCCTACGAGCAGTACTTC. This chain connects TRBV4-2 to TRBJ2-7, with 9 bases identical to TRBD2. The ends lost 5 bases at V and 0 bases at J; junction bases unmatched: 5. Per the germline V gene, CDR1 is LGHNA and CDR2 is YNFKEQ. The CDR3 sequence is 15 residues long.

The chain uses TRBV28 and TRBJ1-1; D call uncertain. Germline CDR1 is MDHEN and CDR2 is SYDVKM. This CDR3 is 14 amino acids long. V was pared by 6 bases and J by 0 bases, with 11 bases between. DNA for the CDR3: TGTGCCAGCAGAGTTACAAGGATGAACACTGAAGCTTTCTTT. Its protein product is CASRVTRMNTEAFF.